This is a list of T cell receptor beta chains from one sample in a study of blood T cell repertoires in COVID-19. The protocol was immunoSEQ multiplex PCR, while the TCRdb copy is restricted to in-frame clones and leaves out a portion. The sample has 76,000 or so clones, about 93% seen once. The sample taken for sequencing was peripheral blood. These receptor sequences come from a human donor in a cohort sampled during active COVID-19. CDR3s leave out the opening cysteine and the closing phenylalanine or tryptophan. Fields, in order: V gene, J gene, CDR3 protein.

V gene: TRBV19; J gene: TRBJ1-2; CDR3 protein: ASRIEAGHRGLYGYT
V gene: TRBV7-2; J gene: TRBJ1-4; CDR3 protein: ASSLGGASNEKLF
V gene: TRBV5-1; J gene: TRBJ1-3; CDR3 protein: ASSPSSGNTIY
V gene: TRBV11-2; J gene: TRBJ1-2; CDR3 protein: ASSLEANTPGGYT
V gene: TRBV3-1/TRBV3-2; J gene: TRBJ1-2; CDR3 protein: ASARTGQGYT
V gene: TRBV4-1; J gene: TRBJ2-1; CDR3 protein: ASSQREGSTPYNEQF
V gene: TRBV5-4; J gene: TRBJ2-3; CDR3 protein: ASSLGGRNTDTQY
V gene: TRBV7-9; J gene: TRBJ1-1; CDR3 protein: ASSLNQGNTEAF
V gene: TRBV3-1/TRBV3-2; J gene: TRBJ2-3; CDR3 protein: ASSQVGTGMGPDTQY
V gene: TRBV19; J gene: TRBJ1-2; CDR3 protein: ASRAGAPNYGYT
V gene: TRBV7-9; J gene: TRBJ1-2; CDR3 protein: ASSLGGQGYGYT
V gene: TRBV3-1/TRBV3-2; J gene: TRBJ2-2; CDR3 protein: ASSPPGFSGELF
V gene: TRBV9; J gene: TRBJ2-2; CDR3 protein: ASSPPGTPFGELF
V gene: TRBV19; J gene: TRBJ1-5; CDR3 protein: ASSKGTGNQPQH
V gene: TRBV3-1/TRBV3-2; J gene: TRBJ2-7; CDR3 protein: ASSPGLAGHHEQY
V gene: TRBV11-2; J gene: TRBJ1-1; CDR3 protein: ASSLQDRGNTEAF
V gene: TRBV10-3; J gene: TRBJ2-2; CDR3 protein: AIRLGGPNTGELF
V gene: TRBV24-1; J gene: TRBJ1-2; CDR3 protein: ATSDPGQGYT
V gene: TRBV19; J gene: TRBJ1-3; CDR3 protein: ASSIARVYGNTIY
V gene: TRBV11-2; J gene: TRBJ2-1; CDR3 protein: ASSPRTGLRI
V gene: TRBV15; J gene: TRBJ2-1; CDR3 protein: ATSGRFDNEQF
V gene: TRBV29-1; J gene: TRBJ2-3; CDR3 protein: SCRTDTQY
V gene: TRBV10-3; J gene: TRBJ2-7; CDR3 protein: AISDELAGAYEQY
V gene: TRBV6-4; J gene: TRBJ1-5; CDR3 protein: ARPGVSSNQPQH
V gene: TRBV3-1/TRBV3-2; J gene: TRBJ2-7; CDR3 protein: ASSQGRRSEQY
V gene: TRBV6-2/TRBV6-3; J gene: TRBJ2-1; CDR3 protein: ASSYPVAGGPENEQF
V gene: TRBV7-2; J gene: TRBJ2-7; CDR3 protein: ASTWGDFLSHEQY
V gene: TRBV6-5; J gene: TRBJ2-3; CDR3 protein: ASSRRASGTDTQY
V gene: TRBV3-1/TRBV3-2; J gene: TRBJ1-1; CDR3 protein: ASSQDGQLNTEAF
V gene: TRBV6-5; J gene: TRBJ1-5; CDR3 protein: ASSSPRQASNQPQH
V gene: TRBV18; J gene: TRBJ2-3; CDR3 protein: ASSTTGPDTQY
V gene: TRBV5-4; J gene: TRBJ2-3; CDR3 protein: ASSPGGIARTDTQY
V gene: TRBV12-5; J gene: TRBJ2-3; CDR3 protein: ASGLRIWASGGTDTQY
V gene: TRBV4-3; J gene: TRBJ2-3; CDR3 protein: ASSLSQTQSTDTQY
V gene: TRBV2; J gene: TRBJ2-5; CDR3 protein: ASSGDRGPTQY